The clone carrying this T cell receptor beta chain was counted only a few times. Its antigen is unidentified. One entry per CDR3 protein, called by TCRdb with MiXCR from the RT-PCR reads. Altogether approximately 500,000 distinct CDR3 sequences are present, around 13% being singletons, with the ten largest covering over 8.5%. The entry originates in a study of response to subunit inactivated influenza vaccine. Findings of the study overall: Authors proposed each seasonal influenza vaccination draws in few new T cells.

Trimming cost V 0 bases and J 5 bases; bases outside gene matches: 9. The CDR3 loop spans 16 amino acids. The germline V gene has CDR1 SGHAT and CDR2 FQNNGV. This receptor was identified in a man aged 50 to 60 who received an inactivated influenza vaccine. The specimen comprised PBMCs from blood, sampled about 13 days after vaccination. The rearrangement links TRBV11-2 to TRBJ1-1, with 7 bases identical to TRBD1. The CDR3 loop is CASSLDLGAGGTEAFF. The CDR3 DNA follows: TGTGCCAGCAGCTTAGATCTGGGGGCAGGGGGAACTGAAGCTTTCTTT.